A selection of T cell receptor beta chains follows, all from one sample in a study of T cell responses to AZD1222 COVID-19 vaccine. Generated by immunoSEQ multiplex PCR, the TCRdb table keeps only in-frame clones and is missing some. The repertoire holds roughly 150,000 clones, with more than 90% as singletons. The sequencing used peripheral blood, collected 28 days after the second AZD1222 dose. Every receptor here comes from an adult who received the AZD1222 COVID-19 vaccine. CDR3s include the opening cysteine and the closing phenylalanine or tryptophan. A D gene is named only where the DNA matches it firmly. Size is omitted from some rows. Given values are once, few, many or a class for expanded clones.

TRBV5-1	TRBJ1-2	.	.	TGCGCCAGCAGCAGTACGCCCGTCCCCGGCGGTGGCTACACCTTC	CASSSTPVPGGGYTF
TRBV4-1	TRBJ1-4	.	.	TGCGCCAGCAGCGCGACTGGAGCAACTAATGAAAAACTGTTTTTT	CASSATGATNEKLFF
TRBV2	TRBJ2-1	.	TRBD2	TGTGCCAGCAGTGAGGGTAGCGGGGGCAATGAGCAGTTCTTC	CASSEGSGGNEQFF
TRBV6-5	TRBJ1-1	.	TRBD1	TGTGCCAGCAGTCGCCAGACAGGGATGAACACTGAAGCTTTCTTT	CASSRQTGMNTEAFF
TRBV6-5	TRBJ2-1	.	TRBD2	TGTGCCAGCAGTTACGAACTAGCGCCCTACAATGAGCAGTTCTTC	CASSYELAPYNEQFF
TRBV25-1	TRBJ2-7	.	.	TGTGCCAGCAGCGACCCGGGACACGAGCAGTACTTC	CASSDPGHEQYF
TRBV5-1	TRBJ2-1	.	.	TGCGCCAGCAGCAGCTTACAGGGTTATGAGCAGTTCTTC	CASSSLQGYEQFF
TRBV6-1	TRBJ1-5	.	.	TGTGCCAGCAGTGAAGGCGTTATGGGGGGGACCGCAAATCAGCCCCAGCATTTT	CASSEGVMGGTANQPQHF
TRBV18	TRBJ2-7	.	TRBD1	TGTGCCAGCTCACCCCGCAGGACAGGGTCCTACGAGCAGTACTTC	CASSPRRTGSYEQYF
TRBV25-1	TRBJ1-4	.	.	TGTGCATCACAGCTGGGGGAAAAACTGTTTTTT	CASQLGEKLFF
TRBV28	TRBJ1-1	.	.	TGTGCCAGCAGTATAACTCGAATGGGTGAAGCTTTCTTT	CASSITRMGEAFF
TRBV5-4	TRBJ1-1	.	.	TGTGCCAGCAGCGTTGGTCTGGGTGAAGCTTTCTTT	CASSVGLGEAFF
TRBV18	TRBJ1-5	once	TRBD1	TGTGCCAGCTCGGGTGGACAGGGGAGCAATCAGCCCCAGCATTTT	CASSGGQGSNQPQHF
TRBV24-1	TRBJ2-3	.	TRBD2	TGTGCCACCAGTGATTTGCGCGGGAGGGCCACAGATACGCAGTATTTT	CATSDLRGRATDTQYF
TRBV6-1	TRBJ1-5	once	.	TGTGCCAGCAGTGAAGCGGGGGGACGGTTGGGTCAGCCCCAGCATTTT	CASSEAGGRLGQPQHF
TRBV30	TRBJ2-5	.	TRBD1	TGTGCCTGGGGGACAGACCAAGAGACCCAGTACTTC	CAWGTDQETQYF
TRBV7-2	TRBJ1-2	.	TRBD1	TGTGCCAGCAGCATGGGACAGGGAAATACCTATGGCTACACCTTC	CASSMGQGNTYGYTF
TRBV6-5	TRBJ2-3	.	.	TGTGCCAGCAGGTCCGGGCTTCTGGATACGCAGTATTTT	CASRSGLLDTQYF
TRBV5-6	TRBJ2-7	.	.	TGTGCCAGCAGACACAGGGCCGAGCAGTACTTC	CASRHRAEQYF
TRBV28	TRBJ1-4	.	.	TGTGCCAGCCAAGACATCCTTAATGAAAAACTGTTTTTT	CASQDILNEKLFF
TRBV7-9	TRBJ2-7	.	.	TGTGCCAGCACCTCCCCACGGGCCTCCTACGAGCAGTACTTC	CASTSPRASYEQYF
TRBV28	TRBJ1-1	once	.	TGTGCCAGCAGTTCATCCAGGGTCACTGAAGCTTTCTTT	CASSSSRVTEAFF